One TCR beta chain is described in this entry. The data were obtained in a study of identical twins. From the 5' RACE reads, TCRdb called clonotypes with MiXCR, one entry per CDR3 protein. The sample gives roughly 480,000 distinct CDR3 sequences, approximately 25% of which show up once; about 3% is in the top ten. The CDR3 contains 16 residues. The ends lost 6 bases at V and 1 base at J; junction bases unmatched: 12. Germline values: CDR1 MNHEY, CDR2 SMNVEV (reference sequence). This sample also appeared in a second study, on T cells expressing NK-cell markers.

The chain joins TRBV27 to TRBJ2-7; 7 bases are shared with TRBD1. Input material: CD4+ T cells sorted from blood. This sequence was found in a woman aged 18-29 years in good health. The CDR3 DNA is TGTGCCAGCAGCTTGACAATCGGGACAGCATCCTACGAGCAGTACTTC. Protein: CASSLTIGTASYEQYF.